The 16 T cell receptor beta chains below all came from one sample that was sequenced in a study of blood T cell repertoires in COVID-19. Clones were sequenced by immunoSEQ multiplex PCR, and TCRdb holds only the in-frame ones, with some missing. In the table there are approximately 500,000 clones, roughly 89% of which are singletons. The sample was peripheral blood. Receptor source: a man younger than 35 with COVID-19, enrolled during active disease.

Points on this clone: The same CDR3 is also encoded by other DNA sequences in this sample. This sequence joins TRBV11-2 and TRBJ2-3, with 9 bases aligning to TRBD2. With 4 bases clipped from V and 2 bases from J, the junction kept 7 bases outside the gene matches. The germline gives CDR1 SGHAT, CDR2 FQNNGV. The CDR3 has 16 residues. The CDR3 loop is CASSYTAGGYTDTQYF. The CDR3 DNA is TGTGCCAGCAGCTACACGGCGGGGGGGTACACAGATACGCAGTATTTT.

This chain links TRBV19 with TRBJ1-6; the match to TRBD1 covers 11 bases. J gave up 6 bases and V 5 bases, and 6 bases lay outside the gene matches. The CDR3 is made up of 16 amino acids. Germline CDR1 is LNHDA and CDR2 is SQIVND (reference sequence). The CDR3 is CASSDRDRGINSPLHF. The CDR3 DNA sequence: TGTGCCAGTAGTGACCGGGACAGGGGGATTAATTCACCCCTCCACTTT.

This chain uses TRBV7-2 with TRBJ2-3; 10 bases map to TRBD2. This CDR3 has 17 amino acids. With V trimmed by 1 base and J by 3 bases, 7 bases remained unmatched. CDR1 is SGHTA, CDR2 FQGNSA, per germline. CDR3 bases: TGTGCCAGCAGCTTAGATATAGCGGGGGGAATGACAGATACGCAGTATTTT. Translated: CASSLDIAGGMTDTQYF.

In DNA, the CDR3 is TGTGCCAGCAGCGTCGTACAGGGCACAGATACGCAGTATTTT. Translated: CASSVVQGTDTQYF. This chain joins TRBV6-2 or TRBV6-3 and TRBJ2-3, with D possibly being TRBD1 (5 bases). In germline, CDR1 is MNHEY, CDR2 SVGEGT. Trimming left V 6 bases short and J 1 base short, with 11 bases between. CDR3 size: 14 residues.

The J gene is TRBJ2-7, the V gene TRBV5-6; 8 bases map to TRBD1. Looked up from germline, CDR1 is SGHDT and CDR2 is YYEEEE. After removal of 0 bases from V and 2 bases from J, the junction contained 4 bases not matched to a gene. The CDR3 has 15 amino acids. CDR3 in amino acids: CASSLGDRSAYEQYF. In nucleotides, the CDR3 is TGTGCCAGCAGCTTGGGGGACAGGTCCGCCTACGAGCAGTACTTC.

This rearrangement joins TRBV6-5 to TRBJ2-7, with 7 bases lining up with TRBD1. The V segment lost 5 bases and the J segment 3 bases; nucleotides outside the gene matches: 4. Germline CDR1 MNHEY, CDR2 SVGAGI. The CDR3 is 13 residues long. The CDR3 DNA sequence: TGTGCCAGCAGTCGGGGACAGCTCTACGAGCAGTACTTC. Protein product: CASSRGQLYEQYF.

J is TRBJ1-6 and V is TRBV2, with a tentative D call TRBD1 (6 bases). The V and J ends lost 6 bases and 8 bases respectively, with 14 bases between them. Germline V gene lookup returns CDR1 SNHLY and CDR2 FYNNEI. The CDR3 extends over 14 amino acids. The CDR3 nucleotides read TGTGCCAGCAGGGGAGCAGGGGATTATTCACCCCTCCACTTT. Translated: CASRGAGDYSPLHF. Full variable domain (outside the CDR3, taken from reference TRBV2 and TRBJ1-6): EPEVTQTPSHQVTQMGQEVILRCVPISNHLYFYWYRQILGQKVEFLVSFYNNEISEKSEIFDDQFSVERPDGSNFTLKIRSTKLEDSAMYFCASRGAGDYSPLHFGNGTRLTVT.

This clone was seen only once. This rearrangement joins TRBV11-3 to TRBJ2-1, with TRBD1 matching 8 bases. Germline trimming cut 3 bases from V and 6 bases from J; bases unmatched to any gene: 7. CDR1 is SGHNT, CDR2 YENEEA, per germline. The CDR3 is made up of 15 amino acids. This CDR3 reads CASSFEDRVANEQFF. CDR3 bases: TGTGCCAGCAGCTTTGAGGACAGGGTAGCCAATGAGCAGTTCTTC. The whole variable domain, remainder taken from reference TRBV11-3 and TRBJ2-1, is EAGVVQSPRYKIIEKKQPVAFWCNPISGHNTLYWYLQNLGQGPELLIRYENEEAVDDSQLPKDRFSAERLKGVDSTLKIQPAELGDSAVYLCASSFEDRVANEQFFGPGTRLTVL.

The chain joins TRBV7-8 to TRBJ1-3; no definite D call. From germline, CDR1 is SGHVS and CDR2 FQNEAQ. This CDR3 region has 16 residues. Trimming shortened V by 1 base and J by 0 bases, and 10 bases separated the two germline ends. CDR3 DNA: TGTGCCAGCAGCTTAGGGGTTGGAGACTCTGGAAACACCATATATTTT. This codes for CASSLGVGDSGNTIYF.

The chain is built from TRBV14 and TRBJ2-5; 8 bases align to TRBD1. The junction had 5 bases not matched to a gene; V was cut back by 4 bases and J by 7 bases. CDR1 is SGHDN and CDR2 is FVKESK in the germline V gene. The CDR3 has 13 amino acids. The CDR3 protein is CASSPGQGGTQYF. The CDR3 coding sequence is TGTGCCAGCAGCCCAGGACAGGGTGGGACCCAGTACTTC. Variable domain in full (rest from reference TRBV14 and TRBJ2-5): EAGVTQFPSHSVIEKGQTVTLRCDPISGHDNLYWYRRVMGKEIKFLLHFVKESKQDESGMPNNRFLAERTGGTYSTLKVQPAELEDSGVYFCASSPGQGGTQYFGPGTRLLVL.

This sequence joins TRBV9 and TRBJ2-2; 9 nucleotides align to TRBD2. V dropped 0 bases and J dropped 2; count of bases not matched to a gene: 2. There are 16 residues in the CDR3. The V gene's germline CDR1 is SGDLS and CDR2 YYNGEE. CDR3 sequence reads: CASSVVSGGNTGELFF. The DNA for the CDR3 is TGTGCCAGCAGCGTAGTTAGCGGGGGAAACACCGGGGAGCTGTTTTTT.

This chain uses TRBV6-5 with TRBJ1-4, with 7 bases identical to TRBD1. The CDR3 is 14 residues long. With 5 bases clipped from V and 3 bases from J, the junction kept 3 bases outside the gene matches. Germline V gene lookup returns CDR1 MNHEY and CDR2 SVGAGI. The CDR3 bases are TGTGCCAGCAGTCCGACAGGGCCTAATGAAAAACTGTTTTTT. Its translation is CASSPTGPNEKLFF.

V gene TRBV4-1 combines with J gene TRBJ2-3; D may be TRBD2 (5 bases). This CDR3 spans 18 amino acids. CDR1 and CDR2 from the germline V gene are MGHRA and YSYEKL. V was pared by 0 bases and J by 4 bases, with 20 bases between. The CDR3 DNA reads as TGCGCCAGCAGCCAAGATCGACGCGCTACGGAGGCATCAGATACGCAGTATTTT. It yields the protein CASSQDRRATEASDTQYF.

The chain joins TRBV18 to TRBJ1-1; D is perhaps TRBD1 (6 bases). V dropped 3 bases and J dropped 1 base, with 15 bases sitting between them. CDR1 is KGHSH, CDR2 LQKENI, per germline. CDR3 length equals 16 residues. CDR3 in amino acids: CASSPGDGGRNTEAFF. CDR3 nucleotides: TGTGCCAGCTCACCCGGGGATGGGGGCAGGAACACTGAAGCTTTCTTT.

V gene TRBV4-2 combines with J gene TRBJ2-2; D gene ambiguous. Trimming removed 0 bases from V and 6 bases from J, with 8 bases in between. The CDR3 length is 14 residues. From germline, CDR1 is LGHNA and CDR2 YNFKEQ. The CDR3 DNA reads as TGTGCCAGCAGCCAAGATGATCTACCCGGGGAGCTGTTTTTT. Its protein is CASSQDDLPGELFF.

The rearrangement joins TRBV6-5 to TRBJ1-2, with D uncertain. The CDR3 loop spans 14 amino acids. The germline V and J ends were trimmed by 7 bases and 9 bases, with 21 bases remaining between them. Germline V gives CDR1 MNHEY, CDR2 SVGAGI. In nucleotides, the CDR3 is TGTGCCAGCATCACTGGGCGCGCTTCGATACGCTACACCTTC. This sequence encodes CASITGRASIRYTF.